Listed here is a single T cell receptor (beta chain). These data are taken from a study of blood T cell repertoires in COVID-19. Study details: Sample material is recorded as cDNA or gDNA derived from T cells, B-cell-depleted T cells, or PBMCs.

The CDR3 is 15 residues long. Germline V lookup: CDR1 SEHNR, CDR2 FQNEAQ (reference sequence). V shed 5 bases and J shed 1 base, with 12 bases lying between them. Per the original data handling: Reference gene primer amplification yielded estimated nucleated cell counts. Generated by immunoSEQ multiplex PCR, the TCRdb table keeps only in-frame clones and is missing some. For V, J and clone size, that table is used; D and trimming come from the DNA. The sample includes about 160,000 clones, approximately 81% seen only once; the top ten take about 3.3%. This clonotype originated in a human donor with acute or convalescent COVID-19. The donor label of this sample is uncertain. Sequenced input: peripheral blood. The genes are TRBV7-9 and TRBJ1-3, with TRBD1 as a possible D gene (6 bases). The chain's CDR3 is CASSQGTLSGNTIYF. CDR3 bases: TGTGCCAGCAGCCAGGGGACACTTTCTGGAAACACCATATATTTT.